Below, one T cell receptor (beta chain) is given with its context. Data came from immunoSEQ multiplex PCR; TCRdb stores just in-frame clones and leaves some out. The sample has 400,000 to 500,000 clones, roughly 84% seen once; the top ten hold less than 1.5%. The CDR3 sequence is 15 residues long. The germline V gene has CDR1 SGHTA and CDR2 FQGNSA. V lost 6 bases and J 0 bases, leaving 9 bases between the germline ends. The source of the sample is a study of blood T cell repertoires in COVID-19. Study-level information: The study drew acute and convalescent COVID-19 samples from the United States, Italy and Spain.

This sequence originates from a woman under 30 who had been exposed to COVID-19. The chain employs TRBV7-2 and TRBJ1-6, with unresolved D. Input material: PBMCs or T cells enriched from blood (not recorded which). CDR3 nucleotide sequence: TGTGCCAGCAGTCCGACTAGCTCCTATAATTCACCCCTCCACTTT. This encodes CASSPTSSYNSPLHF.